This T cell receptor beta chain is drawn from a study of blood T cell repertoires in COVID-19. On the study more broadly: From T cells, B-cell-depleted T cells, or PBMCs came the material, which was cDNA or gDNA.

Here immunoSEQ multiplex PCR was the method, and the copy in TCRdb shows in-frame clones only, minus some. The profile shows roughly 150,000 clones, under 90% of them singletons. This receptor was taken from a man aged 60 to 75 with acute or convalescent COVID-19. The sequenced sample was peripheral blood.

CDR3 protein: CASSGNYRGQPQHF. The CDR3 nucleotides read TGTGCCAGTAGTGGGAATTACAGGGGCCAGCCCCAGCATTTT. The chain carries TRBV19 and TRBJ1-5; 7 nucleotides line up with TRBD1. Germline V CDR1 and CDR2: LNHDA, SQIVND (reference sequence). The CDR3 length is 14 residues. J lost 7 bases, V lost 5 bases, and 8 bases had no gene match.